The T cell receptor beta chain under discussion was sequenced for a study of T cell responses to AZD1222 COVID-19 vaccine. Here immunoSEQ multiplex PCR was the method, and the copy in TCRdb shows in-frame clones only, minus some. The sample shows tens of thousands of clones, 70% to 90% of them seen only once. V was shortened by 8 bases and J by 1 base, with 2 bases between the two germline ends. This CDR3 spans 10 amino acids. CDR1 and CDR2 from the germline V gene are MNHEY and SVGAGI. Points from the study as a whole: The donors showed a predominance of white British ancestry and of females, with possible underestimation of clonal diversity. Repertoires in all cases were sampled only once the peak T cell response had passed. In the spike-specific TCR repertoire, nearly half reportedly target unmutated variant regions.

To note about this clone: Its target is unknown.

The sequence was collected from an adult in good health. This chain connects TRBV6-5 to TRBJ1-1; D uncertain. Here the sequenced sample was peripheral blood, taken on day 0 of AZD1222 vaccination. CDR3 sequence (DNA): TGTGCCAGCGGGAACACTGAAGCTTTCTTT. Protein product: CASGNTEAFF.